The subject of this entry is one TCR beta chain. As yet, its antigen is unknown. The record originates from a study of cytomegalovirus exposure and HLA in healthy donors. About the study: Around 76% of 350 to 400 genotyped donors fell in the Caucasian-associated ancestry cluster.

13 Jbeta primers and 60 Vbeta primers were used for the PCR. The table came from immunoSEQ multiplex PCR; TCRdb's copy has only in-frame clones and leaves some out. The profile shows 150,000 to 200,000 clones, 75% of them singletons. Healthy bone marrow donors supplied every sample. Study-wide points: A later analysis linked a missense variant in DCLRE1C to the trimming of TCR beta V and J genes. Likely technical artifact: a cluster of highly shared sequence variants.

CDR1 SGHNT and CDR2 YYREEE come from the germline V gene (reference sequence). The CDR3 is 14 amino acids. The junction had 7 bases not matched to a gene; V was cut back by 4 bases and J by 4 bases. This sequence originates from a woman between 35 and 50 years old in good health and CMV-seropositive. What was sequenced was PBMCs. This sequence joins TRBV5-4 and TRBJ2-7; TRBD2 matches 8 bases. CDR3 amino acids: CASSPGLVGYEQYF. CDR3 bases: TGTGCCAGCAGCCCGGGACTAGTAGGGTACGAGCAGTACTTC. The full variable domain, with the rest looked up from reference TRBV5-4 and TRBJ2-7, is ETGVTQSPTHLIKTRGQQVTLRCSSQSGHNTVSWYQQALGQGPQFIFQYYREEENGRGNFPPRFSGLQFPNYSSELNVNALELDDSALYLCASSPGLVGYEQYFGPGTRLTVT.